This T cell receptor beta chain was obtained from a study of T-cell reconstitution after alpha-beta-depleted transplantation in children. This CDR3 region has 14 residues. The germline V and J ends were trimmed by 4 bases and 6 bases, with 19 bases remaining between them. Germline V gene lookup returns CDR1 GTSNPN and CDR2 SVGIG (reference sequence). Unique molecular identifiers were incorporated into the prepared TCRbeta library. TCRdb re-called the PCR reads through MiXCR, storing one row per CDR3 protein. In the table there are hundreds of thousands of distinct CDR3 sequences, about 21% of which are singletons.

This TCR came from a boy younger than two who had a stem cell transplant for acute myeloid leukemia, so the T cells may come from the graft donor. The input for sequencing was PBMCs, mostly from graft donor cells, taken 360 days after TCRalphabeta/CD19-depleted stem cell transplant. The chain uses TRBV30 and TRBJ2-7; tentatively, D is TRBD1 (5 bases). CDR3 region: CAWTQDTNTFEQYF. CDR3 nucleotides: TGTGCCTGGACGCAGGACACCAACACGTTCGAGCAGTACTTC. Complete variable domain (other parts from reference TRBV30 and TRBJ2-7): SQTIHQWPATLVQPVGSPLSLECTVEGTSNPNLYWYRQAAGRGLQLLFYSVGIGQISSEVPQNLSASRPQDRQFILSSKKLLLSDSGFYLCAWTQDTNTFEQYFGPGTRLTVT.